This record concerns one T cell receptor (beta chain) sequence. The authors prepared the TCRbeta library with unique molecular identifiers. TCRdb passed the PCR reads through MiXCR, listing each CDR3 protein once. Among about 540,000 distinct CDR3 sequences, approximately 16% were seen once, and the ten largest hold more than 2.5%. The CDR3 totals 12 residues. Germline CDR1 is MGHRA and CDR2 is YSYEKL. The ends were cut back, 3 bases at V and 4 bases at J, with 6 bases in the middle. The data are from a study of T-cell reconstitution after alpha-beta-depleted transplantation in children. The input for sequencing was PBMCs from the stem cell graft donor, taken from the stem cell graft. The sequence derives from a human donor who donated a stem cell graft to a child with acute lymphoblastic leukemia. The chain is built from TRBV4-1 and TRBJ1-1; D unresolved. The CDR3 loop reads CASSHSTTEAFF. CDR3 DNA sequence: TGCGCCAGCAGCCACTCAACCACTGAAGCTTTCTTT.